One sample yielded the 10 T cell receptor beta chains listed below, sequenced in a study of radiotherapy plus CTLA-4 blockade in lung cancer. Libraries were prepared by immunoSEQ multiplex PCR; TCRdb keeps only in-frame clonotypes and omits some of them. The sample has around 110,000 clones, over 75% seen once. The source material was peripheral blood, sampled from a patient treated with radiotherapy plus ipilimumab. The receptors come from a human donor with non-small cell lung cancer that progressed on radiotherapy plus ipilimumab. Some clones in this sample may be carry-over from other donors' samples.

CDR3 sequence (DNA): TGTGCCAGCAGTCGAACAGGGGCTCGAACGACTGAAGCTTTCTTT. It encodes CASSRTGARTTEAFF. V is TRBV6-5 and J is TRBJ1-1, with 7 bases aligning to TRBD1. The CDR3 is made up of 15 amino acids. V was clipped by 5 bases and J by 5 bases; unmatched bases: 11. CDR1 is MNHEY and CDR2 is SVGAGI in the germline V gene.

This chain's CDR3 is CASSWDYSDTQYF. The DNA of the CDR3 is TGTGCCAGCTCCTGGGACTACTCAGATACGCAGTATTTT. The chain has TRBV19 and TRBJ2-3, with TRBD2 identical over 7 bases. Germline V gene lookup returns CDR1 LNHDA and CDR2 SQIVND (reference sequence). The CDR3 runs 13 residues. Trimming removed 9 bases from V and 4 bases from J; junction bases left unmatched: 7. Filled out from reference TRBV19 and TRBJ2-3, the complete variable domain reads DGGITQSPKYLFRKEGQNVTLSCEQNLNHDAMYWYRQDPGQGLRLIYYSQIVNDFQKGDIAEGYSVSREKKESFPLTVTSAQKNPTAFYLCASSWDYSDTQYFGPGTRLTVL.

This sequence joins TRBV6-5 and TRBJ2-3, with 7 bases lining up with TRBD1. The CDR3 length is 15 residues. Trimming at V came to 7 bases and at J to 0 bases, leaving 7 bases not matched to a gene. CDR1 is MNHEY and CDR2 is SVGAGI in the germline V gene. CDR3 region: CASTKGDRSTDTQYF. The CDR3 DNA sequence: TGTGCCAGCACTAAGGGGGACAGAAGCACAGATACGCAGTATTTT.

The table lists this clone with a count of one. CDR3 residues: CASSRTGPTYNEQFF. The CDR3 nucleotides are TGTGCCAGCAGTCGAACGGGACCTACCTACAATGAGCAGTTCTTC. This chain uses TRBV11-3 with TRBJ2-1; TRBD1 or TRBD2 may be the D gene (5 bases each). Germline lookup yields CDR1 SGHNT and CDR2 YENEEA. The CDR3 sequence is 15 residues long. Trimming pared 6 bases from V and 2 bases from J, leaving 14 bases between.

CDR3 amino acids: CASSERTANTEAFF. DNA for the CDR3: TGCGCCAGCAGTGAAAGGACAGCCAACACTGAAGCTTTCTTT. The chain carries TRBV10-2 and TRBJ1-1; perhaps TRBD1 as D (6 bases). V dropped 3 bases and J dropped 2 bases, with 10 bases sitting between them. This CDR3 contains 14 residues. Looked up from germline, CDR1 is WSHSY and CDR2 is SAAADI.

Note on this clone: An end of the junction does not agree with germline; a read error may underlie this. The CDR3 spells CASSLRQVQETQYF. The CDR3 DNA is TGTGCTAGCAGCCTAAGACAGGTACAAGAGACCCAGTACTTC. The chain links TRBV7-7 to TRBJ2-5; D possibly corresponds to TRBD1 (6 bases). Germline V lookup: CDR1 SSHAT, CDR2 FNYEAQ (reference sequence). The CDR3 totals 14 residues.

The J gene is TRBJ2-5, the V gene TRBV6-6, with D uncertain. V gave up 5 bases and J gave up 4 bases, with 17 bases separating them. There are 15 residues in the CDR3. Germline CDR1 MNHNY, CDR2 SVGAGI (reference sequence). CDR3 in DNA: TGTGCCAGCAGTCCCGACGGATACTGGGGAGAGACCCAGTACTTC. Encoded protein: CASSPDGYWGETQYF.

The V gene is TRBV9, the J gene TRBJ1-4; D not certain. The CDR3 has 13 amino acids. The V end lost 3 bases, the J end lost 3 bases, and 6 bases lay between the germline ends. Germline V lookup: CDR1 SGDLS, CDR2 YYNGEE. CDR3 DNA sequence: TGTGCCAGCAGCGAACCCTCTAATGAAAAACTGTTTTTT. Translation gives CASSEPSNEKLFF. The complete variable domain, with remaining parts taken from reference TRBV9 and TRBJ1-4, reads DSGVTQTPKHLITATGQRVTLRCSPRSGDLSVYWYQQSLDQGLQFLIQYYNGEERAKGNILERFSAQQFPDLHSELNLSSLELGDSALYFCASSEPSNEKLFFGSGTQLSVL.

This clone was counted between two and nine times. The chain joins TRBV6-1 to TRBJ2-3; 12 positions agree with TRBD2. Germline lookup yields CDR1 MNHNS and CDR2 SASEGT. Germline trimming cut 6 bases from V and 6 bases from J; bases unmatched to any gene: 7. CDR3 length equals 15 residues. In nucleotides, the CDR3 is TGTGCCAGCAGAGGCCTAGCGGGGGGGCCCGATACGCAGTATTTT. It codes for CASRGLAGGPDTQYF.

The chain carries TRBV5-1 and TRBJ1-2; tentatively, D is TRBD1 (6 bases). This CDR3 has 15 amino acids. V lost 0 bases and J 0 bases, leaving 9 bases between the germline ends. CDR1 is SGHRS and CDR2 is YFSETQ in the germline V gene. The CDR3 protein is CASSLGGPTNYGYTF. The CDR3 DNA reads as TGCGCCAGCAGCTTGGGGGGGCCGACTAACTATGGCTACACCTTC.